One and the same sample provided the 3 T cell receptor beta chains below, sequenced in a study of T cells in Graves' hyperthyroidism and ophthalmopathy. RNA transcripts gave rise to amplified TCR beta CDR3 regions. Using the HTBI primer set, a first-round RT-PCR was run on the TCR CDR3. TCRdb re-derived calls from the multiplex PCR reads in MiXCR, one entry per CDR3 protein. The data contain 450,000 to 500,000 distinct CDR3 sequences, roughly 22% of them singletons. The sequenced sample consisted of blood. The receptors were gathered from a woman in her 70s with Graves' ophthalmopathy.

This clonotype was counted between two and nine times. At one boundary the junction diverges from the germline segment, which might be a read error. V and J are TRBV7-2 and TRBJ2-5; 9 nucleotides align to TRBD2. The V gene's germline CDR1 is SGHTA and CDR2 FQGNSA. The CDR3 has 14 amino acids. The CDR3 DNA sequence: TGTGCCAGCAGCCCCTTAGGTGCGGGAGGGCCTCGGGACTTC. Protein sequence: CASSPLGAGGPRDF.

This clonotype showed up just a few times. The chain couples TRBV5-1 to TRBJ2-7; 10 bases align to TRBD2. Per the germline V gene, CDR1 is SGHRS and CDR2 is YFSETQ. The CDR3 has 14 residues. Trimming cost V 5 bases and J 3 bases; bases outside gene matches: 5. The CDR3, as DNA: TGCGCCAGCAGGGTCACTAGCGGGATCTACGAGCAGTACTTC. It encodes CASRVTSGIYEQYF.

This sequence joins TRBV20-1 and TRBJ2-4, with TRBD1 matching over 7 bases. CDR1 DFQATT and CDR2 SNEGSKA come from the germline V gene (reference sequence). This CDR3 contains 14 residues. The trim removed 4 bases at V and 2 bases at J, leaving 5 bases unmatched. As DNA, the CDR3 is TGCAGTGCTAAACAGGGGAGAACCAAAAACATTCAGTACTTC. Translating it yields CSAKQGRTKNIQYF.